This entry lists 18 T cell receptor beta chains sequenced from one sample in a study of cytomegalovirus exposure and HLA in healthy donors. It was with 60 Vbeta and 13 Jbeta primers that the PCR ran. Measured with immunoSEQ multiplex PCR; TCRdb has only the in-frame clones, and not every one. Among 150,000 to 200,000 clones, roughly 82% were seen once, and the ten largest hold around 1.6%. Specimen: PBMCs. These receptors all stem from a woman between 25 and 40 years old in good health and CMV-seronegative.

This clone showed up just a few times. The rearrangement links TRBV29-1 to TRBJ1-2; TRBD1 matches 11 bases. With V trimmed by 4 bases and J by 7 bases, 5 bases remained unmatched. Germline V gene lookup returns CDR1 SQVTM and CDR2 ANQGSEA. The CDR3 loop spans 13 amino acids. The CDR3 coding sequence is TGCAGCGTTGGTGGACAGGGGGCGTGTGGCTACACCTTC. It is translated as CSVGGQGACGYTF.

This clone has only a few counts. The chain employs TRBV4-3 and TRBJ2-3, with 8 bases aligning to TRBD2. The germline V gene encodes CDR1 LGHNA and CDR2 YSLEER. The CDR3 runs 15 residues. V was pared by 0 bases and J by 3 bases, with 2 bases of the junction left unmatched. The CDR3 protein is CASSQDSGTTDTQYF. The CDR3 DNA reads TGCGCCAGCAGCCAAGATAGCGGGACGACAGATACGCAGTATTTT.

This clone has just a few counts. The chain has TRBV30 and TRBJ1-1; D is possibly TRBD1 (6 bases). The CDR3 extends over 14 amino acids. V dropped 4 bases and J dropped 5 bases, with 17 bases sitting between them. CDR1 GTSNPN and CDR2 SVGIG come from the germline V gene (reference sequence). CDR3 sequence reads: CAWTTGLHETEAFF. In DNA, the CDR3 is TGTGCCTGGACTACAGGGCTCCATGAAACTGAAGCTTTCTTT. Based on the CDR3 plus reference TRBV30 and TRBJ1-1, the full variable domain is SQTIHQWPATLVQPVGSPLSLECTVEGTSNPNLYWYRQAAGRGLQLLFYSVGIGQISSEVPQNLSASRPQDRQFILSSKKLLLSDSGFYLCAWTTGLHETEAFFGQGTRLTVV.

The chain joins TRBV7-8 to TRBJ1-2, with TRBD1 as a possible D gene (5 bases). Trimming left V 5 bases short and J 4 bases short, with 17 bases between. CDR3 size: 15 residues. Germline values: CDR1 SGHVS, CDR2 FQNEAQ. The chain's CDR3 is CASSPGPQVSYGYTF. In nucleotides, the CDR3 is TGTGCCAGCAGCCCCGGGCCACAGGTTAGCTATGGCTACACCTTC.

The chain has TRBV4-1 and TRBJ1-1; D call uncertain. The CDR3 is 14 amino acids. Trimming pared 0 bases from V and 5 bases from J, leaving 10 bases between. CDR1 and CDR2 from the germline V gene are MGHRA and YSYEKL. The CDR3 region has the DNA TGCGCCAGCAGCCAAGAAGCCCGGTGGACTGAAGCTTTCTTT. Its translation: CASSQEARWTEAFF.

V usage is TRBV7-2 and J usage is TRBJ1-1; D may be TRBD1 (5 bases). The CDR3 totals 15 residues. The V end was cut by 2 bases, the J end by 0 bases, with 10 bases between. CDR1 is SGHTA, CDR2 FQGNSA, per germline. The CDR3 reads CASSLQGWVNTEAFF. As DNA, the CDR3 is TGTGCCAGCAGCTTACAGGGATGGGTGAACACTGAAGCTTTCTTT.

This chain's CDR3 is CASSLATQSSGNTIYF. The CDR3 DNA reads as TGTGCCAGCAGCTTAGCGACACAGTCCTCTGGAAACACCATATATTTT. J is TRBJ1-3 and V is TRBV7-9; no clear D. This CDR3 is built from 16 residues. Trimming took 0 bases from V and 0 from J, leaving 9 bases between them. CDR1 and CDR2 from the germline V gene are SEHNR and FQNEAQ (reference sequence).

The J gene is TRBJ2-7, the V gene TRBV5-6, with D hard to call. The CDR3 loop spans 12 amino acids. The germline V gene has CDR1 SGHDT and CDR2 YYEEEE. V dropped 2 bases and J dropped 2 bases, with 5 bases sitting between them. For the CDR3, the DNA is TGTGCCAGCAGCTTTGCTACCTACGAGCAGTACTTC. The encoded protein is CASSFATYEQYF.

The chain has TRBV6-5 and TRBJ2-1, with a tentative D call TRBD1 (5 bases). The CDR3 sequence is 14 residues long. Trimming shortened V by 2 bases and J by 1 base, and 6 bases separated the two germline ends. Germline CDR1 MNHEY, CDR2 SVGAGI. CDR3 in amino acids: CASSYRGSYNEQFF. The CDR3 bases are TGTGCCAGCAGTTACAGGGGTTCCTACAATGAGCAGTTCTTC.

This chain links TRBV5-4 with TRBJ1-2; 8 nucleotides match TRBD1. Germline V lookup: CDR1 SGHNT, CDR2 YYREEE (reference sequence). J was trimmed by 2 bases and V by 5 bases; bases with no gene match: 8. The CDR3 sequence is 15 residues long. This CDR3 reads CASRRKQGENYGYTF. CDR3 bases: TGTGCCAGCAGGAGGAAACAGGGGGAAAACTATGGCTACACCTTC.

The chain recombines TRBV9 with TRBJ2-3; D is unresolved. This CDR3 is built from 17 residues. Germline CDR1 is SGDLS and CDR2 is YYNGEE. V dropped 0 bases and J dropped 2 bases, with 16 bases sitting between them. The CDR3 is CASSVDSSHDSTDTQYF. As DNA, the CDR3 is TGTGCCAGCAGCGTAGACTCCTCCCACGATTCCACAGATACGCAGTATTTT.

The rearrangement uses TRBV11-2 and TRBJ2-7; 9 bases agree with TRBD1. The CDR3 loop spans 14 amino acids. V dropped 5 bases and J dropped 7; count of bases not matched to a gene: 9. Germline V gene data show CDR1 as SGHAT and CDR2 as FQNNGV. CDR3 DNA sequence: TGTGCCAGCAGCCCCGGGACAGGGTCTTGGGAGCAGTACTTC. Translating it yields CASSPGTGSWEQYF.

The genes are TRBV5-6 and TRBJ2-7; D perhaps matches TRBD2 (5 bases). Trimming removed 2 bases from V and 5 bases from J, with 14 bases in between. The CDR3 loop spans 14 amino acids. CDR1 SGHDT and CDR2 YYEEEE come from the germline V gene. The CDR3 protein is CASSFEGQTDEQYF. The CDR3 nucleotides are TGTGCCAGCAGCTTCGAGGGCCAGACGGACGAGCAGTACTTC.

This chain uses TRBV27 with TRBJ2-1; 12 positions agree with TRBD1. The trim removed 3 bases at V and 5 bases at J, leaving 11 bases unmatched. Looked up from germline, CDR1 is MNHEY and CDR2 is SMNVEV (reference sequence). The CDR3 contains 18 residues. The CDR3 region is CASSLGPGTGGTHNEQFF. In DNA form, the CDR3 reads TGTGCCAGCAGTTTGGGGCCCGGGACAGGGGGCACCCACAATGAGCAGTTCTTC.

For this clone: Germline and junction disagree at one end, which may indicate a read error. The J gene is TRBJ1-2, the V gene TRBV6-5, with D maybe TRBD1 (6 bases). The CDR3 consists of 13 residues. Germline V gives CDR1 MNHEY, CDR2 SVGAGI. CDR3 DNA: TGTGCCAGCAGCCCCTCGAGGGGGAAAGGCTACCCCTTC. Its translation is CASSPSRGKGYPF.

The chain recombines TRBV14 with TRBJ2-1; no clear D. V was cut by 0 bases and J by 3 bases, with 9 bases left in between. This CDR3 spans 15 amino acids. Germline assignment: CDR1 SGHDN and CDR2 FVKESK. The CDR3 bases are TGTGCCAGCAGCCAAGATATGAACGGCTACAATGAGCAGTTCTTC. Translated: CASSQDMNGYNEQFF. Supplemented by reference TRBV14 and TRBJ2-1, the full variable domain reads EAGVTQFPSHSVIEKGQTVTLRCDPISGHDNLYWYRRVMGKEIKFLLHFVKESKQDESGMPNNRFLAERTGGTYSTLKVQPAELEDSGVYFCASSQDMNGYNEQFFGPGTRLTVL.

This clone was counted a single time. This CDR3 reads CASSPQPGTGGNTIYF. In nucleotides, the CDR3 is TGTGCCAGCTCACCACAACCAGGGACAGGGGGAAACACCATATATTTT. The chain recombines TRBV18 with TRBJ1-3; the match to TRBD1 covers 9 bases. Germline values: CDR1 KGHSH, CDR2 LQKENI. Trimming removed 1 base from V and 4 bases from J; junction bases left unmatched: 5. CDR3 length: 16 residues.

This sequence joins TRBV9 and TRBJ2-3, with D unresolved. Germline loops: CDR1 SGDLS, CDR2 YYNGEE. The CDR3 has 13 amino acids. Trimming took 0 bases from V and 6 from J, leaving 8 bases between them. The CDR3 is CASSVDSWDTQYF. The CDR3 region has the DNA TGTGCCAGCAGCGTAGATAGCTGGGATACGCAGTATTTT.